Listed below are T cell receptor beta chains from one sample, sequenced in a study of technical replicates of blood from a handful of donors. Produced via immunoSEQ multiplex PCR; TCRdb's table is partial and in-frame only. The sample lists tens of thousands of clones, 94% seen once, with 0.25% in the top ten. Specimen: T cells isolated from PBMCs. The receptors stem from a human donor in good health. The conserved cysteine and the conserved F or W are not part of the CDR3 here. D genes are given only for firm matches.

V	J	D	CDR3
TRBV5-1	TRBJ1-1	.	ASSLEPMNTEAF
TRBV5-1	TRBJ2-1	.	ASSLTGSNEQF
TRBV28	TRBJ2-1	.	ASSSPAGLTGEQF
TRBV2	TRBJ1-6	.	ASSAPGSSYNSPLH
TRBV11-2	TRBJ1-2	.	ASSLASSNYGYT
TRBV6-1	TRBJ2-7	TRBD2	ASSESERWGGEY
TRBV2	TRBJ2-7	.	ASSTDPGGEQY
TRBV5-6	TRBJ2-7	.	ASSPLGAGTNYEQY
TRBV10-1	TRBJ2-1	TRBD2	ASSAGGFDEQF
TRBV6-1	TRBJ1-1	.	ASSAGSMNTEAF
TRBV28	TRBJ1-2	.	ASSSPTSGGYGYT
TRBV5-6	TRBJ2-2	.	TSSYPLPEGNTGELF
TRBV11-2	TRBJ1-4	.	ASSPGHSNEKLF
TRBV5-4	TRBJ1-2	TRBD1	ASSYWGSTGTGDYT
TRBV9	TRBJ1-2	.	ASSVDRNYGYT
TRBV6-1	TRBJ2-1	TRBD2	ASSDPGGVNNEQF
TRBV5-1	TRBJ2-7	TRBD2	ASSPRGDYEQY
TRBV15	TRBJ1-3	.	ATSREKDYSGNTIY
TRBV29-1	TRBJ1-4	TRBD1	SVEWDRAFRRPGKLF
TRBV10-3	TRBJ1-3	.	AISAGDGNTIY
TRBV19	TRBJ1-5	.	ASSPLGAQH
TRBV10-1	TRBJ2-1	.	ASSGDSSNEQF
TRBV10-1	TRBJ1-1	TRBD1	ASSKTGGWGTEAF